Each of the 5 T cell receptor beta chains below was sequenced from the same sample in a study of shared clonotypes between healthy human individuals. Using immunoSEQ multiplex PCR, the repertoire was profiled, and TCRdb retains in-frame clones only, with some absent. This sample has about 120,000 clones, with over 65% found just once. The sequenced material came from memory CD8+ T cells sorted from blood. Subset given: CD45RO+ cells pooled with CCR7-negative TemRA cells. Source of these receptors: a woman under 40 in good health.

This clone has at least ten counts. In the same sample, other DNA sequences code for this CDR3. The CDR3 DNA reads as TGTGCCAGTAGTATTTGGGGGACGAGCAATCAGCCCCAGCATTTT. Its translation is CASSIWGTSNQPQHF. V gene TRBV19 combines with J gene TRBJ1-5; weak D call: TRBD1 (5 bases). Trimming cost V 3 bases and J 1 base, with 10 bases left between them. Germline loops: CDR1 LNHDA, CDR2 SQIVND (reference sequence). CDR3 length: 15 residues.

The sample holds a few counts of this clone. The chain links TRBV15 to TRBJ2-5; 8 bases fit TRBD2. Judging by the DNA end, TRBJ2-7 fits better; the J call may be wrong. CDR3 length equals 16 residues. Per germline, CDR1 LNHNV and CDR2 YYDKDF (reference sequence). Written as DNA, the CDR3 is TGTGCCACCAGCAGTGGTCAAGCGGGAGAGGTCCACGAGCAGTACTTC. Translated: CATSSGQAGEVHEQYF.

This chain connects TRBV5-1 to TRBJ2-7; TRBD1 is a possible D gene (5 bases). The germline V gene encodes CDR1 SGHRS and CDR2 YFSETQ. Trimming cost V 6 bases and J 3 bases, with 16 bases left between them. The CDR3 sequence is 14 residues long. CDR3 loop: CASTPPGSHYEQYF. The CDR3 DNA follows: TGCGCCAGCACCCCCCCAGGGTCTCACTACGAGCAGTACTTC.

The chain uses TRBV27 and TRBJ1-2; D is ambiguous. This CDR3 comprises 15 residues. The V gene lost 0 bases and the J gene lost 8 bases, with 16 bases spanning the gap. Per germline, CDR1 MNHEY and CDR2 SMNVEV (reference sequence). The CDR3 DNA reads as TGTGCCAGCAGTTTATCGATCTCGGGGAAAGCGGGCTACACCTTC. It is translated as CASSLSISGKAGYTF.

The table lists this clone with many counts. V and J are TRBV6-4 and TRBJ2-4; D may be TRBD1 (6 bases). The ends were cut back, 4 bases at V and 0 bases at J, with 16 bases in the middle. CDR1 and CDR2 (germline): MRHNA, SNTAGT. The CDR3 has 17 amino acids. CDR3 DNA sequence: TGTGCCAGCAGTGGTCCCCTGGGGGCAGTAGCCAAAAACATTCAGTACTTC. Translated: CASSGPLGAVAKNIQYF.